These T cell receptor beta chains were read from a single sample in a study of control samples from healthy donors and cancer patients. Clones were read by immunoSEQ multiplex PCR, and TCRdb kept only the in-frame ones, dropping some. The data contain around 90,000 clones, approximately 87% of them singletons. Sequenced sample: blood. These receptor sequences come from a woman in her forties in good health. Each CDR3 is given with its conserved first and last residue. The D gene is left open where the match is weak. Clone size appears in some rows only: once, few, many, or a class for an expanded clone.

d_gene | abundance | j_gene | v_gene | len | CDR3nt | CDR3aa
. | . | TRBJ1-3 | TRBV11-3 | 13 | TGTGCCAGCAGCTCCCAGGCTGGAAACACCATATATTTT | CASSSQAGNTIYF
TRBD2 | . | TRBJ2-7 | TRBV4-2 | 16 | TGTGCCAGCAGCCAAGGGGCGGGGGAGACTTCCTACGAGCAGTACTTC | CASSQGAGETSYEQYF
. | once | TRBJ1-1 | TRBV7-3 | 13 | TGTGCCAGCAGCTCGGACAGAAACACTGAAGCTTTCTTT | CASSSDRNTEAFF
TRBD2 | . | TRBJ2-3 | TRBV7-3 | 14 | TGTGCCAGCAATCGCGGGGGGGCGGCAGATACGCAGTATTTT | CASNRGGAADTQYF
. | . | TRBJ2-1 | TRBV10-3 | 16 | TGTGCCATCAGTGACGCCGGGCGGGGCGATAACAATGAGCAGTTCTTC | CAISDAGRGDNNEQFF
. | . | TRBJ1-2 | TRBV10-3 | 14 | TGTGCCATCAGTGAGAGGGGACTCAACTATGGCTACACCTTC | CAISERGLNYGYTF
TRBD1 | . | TRBJ1-6 | TRBV7-2 | 14 | TGTGCCAGCAGCAACAGGGGGGTAAACTCACCCCTCCACTTT | CASSNRGVNSPLHF
. | . | TRBJ1-6 | TRBV7-8 | 14 | TGTGCCAGCAGCTTGCGGAGGGCCTATTCACCCCTCCACTTT | CASSLRRAYSPLHF
. | . | TRBJ2-4 | TRBV6-5 | 15 | TGTGCCAGCAGCGTCAGGGCCCTAGCCAAAAACATTCAGTACTTC | CASSVRALAKNIQYF
. | . | TRBJ2-7 | TRBV7-2 | 14 | TGTGCCAGCAGCTTAGGGGGGGCGGACTACGAGCAGTACTTC | CASSLGGADYEQYF
TRBD2 | few | TRBJ2-7 | TRBV3-1/TRBV3-2 | 15 | TGTGCCAGCAGCTCCCAAGCGGGGGGATCCTACGAGCAGTACTTC | CASSSQAGGSYEQYF
TRBD2 | . | TRBJ2-5 | TRBV11-3 | 17 | TGTGCCAGCAGCCCCGGACTAGCGGGGGGGACAAGGGAGACCCAGTACTTC | CASSPGLAGGTRETQYF
. | . | TRBJ1-2 | TRBV25-1 | 14 | TGTGCCAGCAGTGCTTTGGGAGGGAACTATGGCTACACCTTC | CASSALGGNYGYTF
. | . | TRBJ1-2 | TRBV19 | 12 | TGTGCCAGTAGTACACCGGGACCTGGCTACACCTTC | CASSTPGPGYTF
. | . | TRBJ1-4 | TRBV30 | 15 | TGTGCCTGGAGTGTAATTCAGGCGGTGAGTGAAAAACTGTTTTTT | CAWSVIQAVSEKLFF
. | . | TRBJ1-1 | TRBV24-1 | 12 | TGTGCCACCAGTGACCTTCGGGGGGAAGCTTTCTTT | CATSDLRGEAFF
. | once | TRBJ2-3 | TRBV20-1 | 10 | TGCAGTGCCGCGTCAGATACGCAGTATTTT | CSAASDTQYF